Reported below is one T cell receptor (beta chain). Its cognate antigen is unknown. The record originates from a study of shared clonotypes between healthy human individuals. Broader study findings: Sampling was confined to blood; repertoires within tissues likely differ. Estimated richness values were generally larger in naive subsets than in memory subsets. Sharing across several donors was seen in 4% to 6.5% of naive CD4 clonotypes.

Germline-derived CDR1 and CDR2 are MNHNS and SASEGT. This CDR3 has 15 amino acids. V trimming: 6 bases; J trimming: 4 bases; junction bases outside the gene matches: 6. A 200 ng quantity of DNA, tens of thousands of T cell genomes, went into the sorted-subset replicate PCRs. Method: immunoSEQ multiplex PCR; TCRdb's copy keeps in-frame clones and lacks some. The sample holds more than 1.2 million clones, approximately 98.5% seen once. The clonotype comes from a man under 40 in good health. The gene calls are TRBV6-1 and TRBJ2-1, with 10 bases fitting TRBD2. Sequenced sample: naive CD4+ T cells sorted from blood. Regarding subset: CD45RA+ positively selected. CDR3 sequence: CASSQLAGVYNEQFF. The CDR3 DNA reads TGTGCCAGCAGCCAGCTAGCGGGAGTTTACAATGAGCAGTTCTTC.